The 23 T cell receptor beta chains below all came from one sample that was sequenced in a study of beta chain features in type 1 diabetes. Of the isolated RNA, all was reverse transcribed, and so the sequenced material was expressed TCRB transcripts. Clones were sequenced by immunoSEQ multiplex PCR, and TCRdb holds only the in-frame ones, with some missing. Here the sample spans approximately 160,000 clones, about 8.5% being singletons. Sequencing was carried out using central memory CD4+ T cells from blood. The receptors shown here come from a young man in good health.

The chain couples TRBV9 to TRBJ2-1; the match to TRBD2 covers 9 bases. Germline CDR1 reads SGDLS; CDR2 reads YYNGEE. Trimming at V came to 1 base and at J to 0 bases, leaving 14 bases not matched to a gene. CDR3 length: 20 residues. CDR3 nucleotides: TGTGCCAGCAGCGTATCCTCCGGGGATAGCGGGGGCCACTCCTACAATGAGCAGTTCTTC. Translation gives CASSVSSGDSGGHSYNEQFF.

V usage is TRBV6-5 and J usage is TRBJ2-3, with 7 nucleotides matching TRBD1. The CDR3 runs 14 residues. Per germline, CDR1 MNHEY and CDR2 SVGAGI. V shed 7 bases and J 0 bases; nucleotides not matched to a gene: 4. CDR3 sequence: CASKKGQSTDTQYF. The DNA for the CDR3 is TGTGCCAGCAAAAAGGGACAGAGCACAGATACGCAGTATTTT.

V and J are TRBV10-3 and TRBJ2-7; maybe TRBD1 (6 bases). This CDR3 comprises 14 residues. Germline CDR1 ENHRY, CDR2 SYGVKD. V lost 6 bases and J lost 5, with 17 bases in between. CDR3: CAIRQGSAGDEQYF. CDR3 nucleotides: TGTGCCATCAGGCAGGGGTCAGCTGGGGACGAGCAGTACTTC.

This clone was picked up a small number of times. The V call is TRBV7-8, the J call TRBJ2-1; TRBD1 matches 8 bases. This CDR3 comprises 12 residues. Germline V CDR1 and CDR2: SGHVS, FQNEAQ. V shed 5 bases and J 12 bases; nucleotides not matched to a gene: 6. The CDR3 region is CASSRGQGRQFF. The CDR3 coding sequence is TGTGCCAGCAGCCGCGGACAGGGACGGCAGTTCTTC. Supplemented by reference TRBV7-8 and TRBJ2-1, the full variable domain reads GAGVSQSPRYKVAKRGQDVALRCDPISGHVSLFWYQQALGQGPEFLTYFQNEAQLDKSGLPSDRFFAERPEGSVSTLKIQRTQQEDSAVYLCASSRGQGRQFFGPGTRLTVL.

The V and J genes are TRBV29-1 and TRBJ2-3, with 11 bases that match TRBD2. The CDR3 covers 14 residues. CDR1 is SQVTM, CDR2 ANQGSEA, per germline. Trimming removed 8 bases from V and 7 bases from J; junction bases left unmatched: 11. The CDR3 nucleotides are TGCAGCCAAGGTTTAGCGGGGGGGCCGAATACGCAGTATTTT. As protein: CSQGLAGGPNTQYF.

This clone occurred many times. The chain couples TRBV7-2 to TRBJ2-5, with D perhaps TRBD1 (6 bases). The ends were cut back, 5 bases at V and 2 bases at J, with 15 bases in the middle. Germline V lookup: CDR1 SGHTA, CDR2 FQGNSA. The CDR3 is 15 residues long. The CDR3, as DNA: TGTGCCAGCAGCCCACATGCGACAGGACAAGAGACCCAGTACTTC. It is translated as CASSPHATGQETQYF.

In this sample, this clone turned up a few times. The V gene is TRBV28, the J gene TRBJ1-5; D is unclear. Germline CDR1 and CDR2: MDHEN and SYDVKM. This CDR3 has 13 residues. The V end lost 9 bases, the J end lost 2 bases, and 11 bases lay between the germline ends. In nucleotides, the CDR3 is TGTGCCAGTGAGGGCTTTGGCAATCAGCCCCAGCATTTT. Its protein product is CASEGFGNQPQHF.

The chain combines TRBV6-1 with TRBJ1-5; TRBD1 might be the D (5 bases). The CDR3 is 14 residues long. Deletions cut 3 bases from V and 4 bases from J, with 10 bases between. Germline V gene data show CDR1 as MNHNS and CDR2 as SASEGT. CDR3 bases: TGTGCCAGCAGTGAGGACGGGGGGAATCAGCCCCAGCATTTT. Translating it yields CASSEDGGNQPQHF.

The genes are TRBV7-2 and TRBJ2-2, with D possibly being TRBD2 (6 bases). The V end was cut by 2 bases, the J end by 1 base, with 8 bases between. The CDR3 extends over 15 amino acids. Germline CDR1 reads SGHTA; CDR2 reads FQGNSA. CDR3 DNA sequence: TGTGCCAGCAGCTTATTGGGGGGGAACACCGGGGAGCTGTTTTTT. This sequence encodes CASSLLGGNTGELFF. The variable domain in full, with the rest retrieved from reference TRBV7-2 and TRBJ2-2, is GAGVSQSPSNKVTEKGKDVELRCDPISGHTALYWYRQSLGQGLEFLIYFQGNSAPDKSGLPSDRFSAERTGGSVSTLTIQRTQQEDSAVYLCASSLLGGNTGELFFGEGSRLTVL.

This clone was counted only a few times. The genes are TRBV5-1 and TRBJ1-5, with a possible D match to TRBD1 (5 bases). The CDR3 runs to 15 residues. Germline V gene lookup returns CDR1 SGHRS and CDR2 YFSETQ. The germline V and J ends were trimmed by 1 base and 5 bases, with 13 bases remaining between them. CDR3 bases: TGCGCCAGCAGCTTGTACCCAGGGCCGGATCAGCCCCAGCATTTT. Its translation: CASSLYPGPDQPQHF.

This clone was observed a few times. This chain links TRBV4-2 with TRBJ2-3, with 12 bases fitting TRBD2. The CDR3 length is 16 residues. V gave up 1 base and J gave up 2 bases; unmatched junction bases: 1. Germline V CDR1 and CDR2: LGHNA, YNFKEQ. The CDR3 here is CASSQGTSGATDTQYF. Written as DNA, the CDR3 is TGTGCCAGCAGCCAAGGGACTAGCGGGGCCACAGATACGCAGTATTTT.

This chain connects TRBV9 to TRBJ2-3; 7 bases agree with TRBD2. The CDR3 covers 14 residues. The germline V gene has CDR1 SGDLS and CDR2 YYNGEE. Losses at the gene ends were 3 bases for V and 6 bases for J; bases not matched to a gene: 7. The CDR3, as DNA: TGTGCCAGCAGCGGCCGACTAGCAGCTGATACGCAGTATTTT. Translating it yields CASSGRLAADTQYF.

This clone has just a few counts. The chain's CDR3 is CASSYNTGQGYGYTF. DNA for the CDR3: TGTGCCAGCAGCTATAATACGGGACAGGGCTATGGCTACACCTTC. The rearrangement links TRBV28 to TRBJ1-2; 9 nucleotides match TRBD1. The CDR3 has 15 residues. With 6 bases clipped from V and 4 bases from J, the junction kept 9 bases outside the gene matches. Germline V lookup: CDR1 MDHEN, CDR2 SYDVKM.

This clone was observed at least ten times. This chain uses TRBV19 with TRBJ2-1, with TRBD1 identical over 11 bases. This CDR3 comprises 14 residues. CDR1 and CDR2 from the germline V gene are LNHDA and SQIVND (reference sequence). The V and J ends lost 5 bases and 7 bases, in that order; junction bases with no gene match: 4. CDR3 DNA sequence: TGTGCCAGTAGTCGGACAGGGGGCAGGAATGAGCAGTTCTTC. Protein: CASSRTGGRNEQFF.

V usage is TRBV27 and J usage is TRBJ2-2; the match to TRBD2 covers 12 bases. From germline, CDR1 is MNHEY and CDR2 SMNVEV (reference sequence). V lost 4 bases to trimming and J lost 5 bases; unmatched junction nucleotides: 5. This CDR3 has 16 amino acids. CDR3 nucleotide sequence: TGTGCCAGCAGTTCCGGACTAGCGGGAAGGACCGGGGAGCTGTTTTTT. The encoded protein is CASSSGLAGRTGELFF.

This clone has at least ten counts. The V call is TRBV28, the J call TRBJ2-7, with D unresolved. From germline, CDR1 is MDHEN and CDR2 SYDVKM. CDR3 length equals 11 residues. V dropped 4 bases and J dropped 6 bases, with 7 bases sitting between them. The CDR3: CASSSLREQYF. CDR3 bases: TGTGCCAGCAGTTCCCTGCGCGAGCAGTACTTC.

This clone was recorded a few times. The genes are TRBV28 and TRBJ1-4; 7 bases align to TRBD1. The CDR3 consists of 18 residues. V lost 6 bases, J lost 3 bases, and 16 bases stayed unmatched. Germline lookup yields CDR1 MDHEN and CDR2 SYDVKM. The CDR3 bases are TGTGCCAGCAGGCCTCGGGGGTACAGGGGAAGGGCTAATGAAAAACTGTTTTTT. Its translation: CASRPRGYRGRANEKLFF.

This clone has more than one count but fewer than ten. V gene TRBV5-1 combines with J gene TRBJ1-4; D might be TRBD1 (5 bases). The V and J ends lost 1 base and 7 bases respectively, with 8 bases between them. Germline CDR1 SGHRS, CDR2 YFSETQ. The CDR3 is made up of 13 amino acids. In nucleotides, the CDR3 is TGCGCCAGCAGCTTGATTGACAGTGAAAAACTGTTTTTT. Protein product: CASSLIDSEKLFF.

At least ten counts were recorded for this clone. The rearrangement links TRBV4-3 to TRBJ1-3; no firm D call. Germline V CDR1 and CDR2: LGHNA, YSLEER. V was cut by 0 bases and J by 0 bases, with 9 bases left in between. This CDR3 region has 16 residues. CDR3 loop: CASSQDYQISGNTIYF. In DNA form, the CDR3 reads TGCGCCAGCAGCCAAGACTATCAAATCTCTGGAAACACCATATATTTT.

This clone has just a few counts. The chain has TRBV4-2 and TRBJ2-7, with 9 bases that match TRBD2. The germline V gene has CDR1 LGHNA and CDR2 YNFKEQ. Trimming at V came to 0 bases and at J to 2 bases, leaving 14 bases not matched to a gene. This CDR3 comprises 19 residues. CDR3 sequence reads: CASSQEQPMGRGGTYEQYF. The CDR3 DNA is TGTGCCAGCAGCCAAGAGCAACCGATGGGGCGGGGGGGGACCTACGAGCAGTACTTC.

The J gene is TRBJ2-5, the V gene TRBV4-1, with D tentatively TRBD2 (5 bases). Per germline, CDR1 MGHRA and CDR2 YSYEKL. The CDR3 runs to 14 residues. Deletions cut 2 bases from V and 5 bases from J, with 12 bases between. CDR3 DNA: TGCGCCAGCAGCCAACGCGAGCGCGGGGAGACCCAGTACTTC. As protein: CASSQRERGETQYF.

This clone was seen many times. The chain carries TRBV4-3 and TRBJ2-1; 9 nucleotides line up with TRBD1. Germline V gene sequence: CDR1 LGHNA, CDR2 YSLEER. The CDR3 totals 15 residues. Trimming at V came to 1 base and at J to 8 bases, leaving 6 bases not matched to a gene. The CDR3 sequence: CASSQGGQGIYEQFF. The CDR3 nucleotides read TGCGCCAGCAGCCAAGGGGGACAGGGCATTTATGAGCAGTTCTTC.

This clone turned up a few times. The rearrangement links TRBV28 to TRBJ1-2; TRBD1 agrees at 9 bases. This CDR3 has 13 residues. The germline V gene has CDR1 MDHEN and CDR2 SYDVKM. Trimming removed 6 bases from V and 4 bases from J; junction bases left unmatched: 3. CDR3 loop: CASRGQGGYGYTF. CDR3 nucleotide sequence: TGTGCCAGCAGGGGACAGGGAGGCTATGGCTACACCTTC.